This T cell receptor (beta chain) appears in the sequencing data of a study of T cell responses to AZD1222 COVID-19 vaccine. The study, taken as a whole, reports: Vaccination with two AZD1222 doses was followed by a rise in Spike-specific TCR breadth and depth. Baseline antibody screening turned up just a handful of seropositive AZD1222 recipients.

The CDR3 loop spans 14 amino acids. Trimming removed 8 bases at V and 4 bases at J, with 17 bases between. Germline values: CDR1 SEHNR, CDR2 FQNEAQ (reference sequence). This table comes from immunoSEQ multiplex PCR, and its TCRdb copy is limited to in-frame clones, with some not included. Among more than 110,000 clones listed, 92% were seen once. With regard to this clone: Its antigen is undetermined.

Material: peripheral blood, obtained on day 0 of AZD1222 vaccination. This chain links TRBV7-9 with TRBJ1-1; possible D gene TRBD1, 6 bases. This TCR was recovered from an adult in good health. The CDR3 loop reads CASSGGLSATEAFF. The CDR3 DNA reads as TGTGCCAGCTCTGGGGGCCTGAGCGCCACTGAAGCTTTCTTT.